This T cell receptor beta chain emerged from a study of T cell responses to AZD1222 COVID-19 vaccine. Whole-study findings and limits: It was only after the peak T cell response that any repertoires were sampled.

Germline V gives CDR1 LNHDA, CDR2 SQIVND (reference sequence). The CDR3 runs 15 residues. Trimming left V 8 bases short and J 0 bases short, with 14 bases between. As to this clone: Its antigen is not known.

Sequencing used immunoSEQ multiplex PCR; TCRdb keeps in-frame clones, though not all of them. The sample includes about 87,000 clones, around nine tenths of them seen just once. This TCR was recovered from an adult in good health. The chain couples TRBV19 to TRBJ1-5; D gene uncertain. Sequences were derived from peripheral blood, sampled on day 0 of AZD1222 vaccination. The CDR3 DNA follows: TGTGCCAGTCACAAAGGACTGAATAGCAATCAGCCCCAGCATTTT. It translates to CASHKGLNSNQPQHF.